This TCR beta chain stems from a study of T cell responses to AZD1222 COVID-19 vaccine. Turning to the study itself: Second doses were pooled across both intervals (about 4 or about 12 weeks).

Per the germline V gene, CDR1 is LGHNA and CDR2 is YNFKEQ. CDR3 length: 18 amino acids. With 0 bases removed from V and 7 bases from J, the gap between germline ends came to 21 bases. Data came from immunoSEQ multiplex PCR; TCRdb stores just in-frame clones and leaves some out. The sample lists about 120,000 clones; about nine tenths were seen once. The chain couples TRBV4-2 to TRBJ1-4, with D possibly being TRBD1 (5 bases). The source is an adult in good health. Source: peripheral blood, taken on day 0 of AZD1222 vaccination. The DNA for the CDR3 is TGTGCCAGCAGCCAAGATTCGTTACAGGTTACCGGGGGTGAAAAACTGTTTTTT. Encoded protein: CASSQDSLQVTGGEKLFF.